This TCR beta chain was observed in a study of T cell changes during pregnancy in multiple sclerosis. TCRdb's copy holds only in-frame clones and misses some; the assay was immunoSEQ multiplex PCR. The sample includes 40,000 to 55,000 clones, about 90% of them seen just once. Germline trimming cut 0 bases from V and 5 bases from J; bases unmatched to any gene: 18. The CDR3 has 20 amino acids. Germline V gene lookup returns CDR1 LNHNV and CDR2 YYDKDF (reference sequence). V is TRBV15 and J is TRBJ1-2; 10 positions match TRBD1. The TCR sequence derives from a female donor with multiple sclerosis, enrolled in a pregnancy study. The sample was CD4+ T cells from peripheral blood mononuclear cells, taken in the second trimester of pregnancy. The CDR3 bases are TGTGCCACCAGCAGAGATAGGCAGGACAGGGGGGAAAAAGGATCTTATGGCTACACCTTC. Its translation: CATSRDRQDRGEKGSYGYTF.